The rows below give T cell receptor beta chains drawn from one sample of a study of molecular identifiers for immune sequencing clone quantification. TCRdb re-called the PCR reads through MiXCR, storing one row per CDR3 protein. The table includes about 65,000 distinct CDR3 sequences, under 20% detected once. Sequenced input: naive CD8+ T cells from blood, with Jurkat cell RNA spiked in. These receptors came from a human donor in good health. Some libraries in this study had Jurkat cell RNA spiked in. The conserved cysteine and the conserved F or W are not part of the CDR3 here. Each record gives: J gene, D gene, V gene, clone size, CDR3 protein. The D gene is left open where the match is weak. Some rows have no size entry. The others give once, few or many, or a class for an expanded clone.

>TRBJ1-2|-|TRBV7-9|-
ASGQTHRYLDGYT
>TRBJ2-5|TRBD2|TRBV7-6|-
ASSSYGTSGQTYQETQY
>TRBJ2-7|-|TRBV4-1|many
ASSPTETYEQY
>TRBJ2-7|-|TRBV11-2|many
ASSLAPAYEQY
>TRBJ2-3|-|TRBV10-3|many
AISEGVADTQY
>TRBJ2-7|-|TRBV7-2|many
ASSRGPDEQY
>TRBJ2-5|TRBD2|TRBV7-9|many
ASSLAFGGGQETQY
>TRBJ1-1|-|TRBV9|many
ASSVSGAMNTEAF
>TRBJ2-7|TRBD1|TRBV13|many
ASSTGQGVDEQY
>TRBJ2-3|TRBD2|TRBV30|many
AWTGTRVDTQY
>TRBJ2-3|-|TRBV12-3/TRBV12-4|many
ASRIPEGDTQY
>TRBJ2-7|TRBD1|TRBV23-1|-
ASRRDRGLDEQY
>TRBJ2-7|-|TRBV27|-
ASSAGASYEQY
>TRBJ2-3|-|TRBV2|many
ASSRFADTQY
>TRBJ2-7|TRBD2|TRBV10-3|many
AIRPREGPPEQY
>TRBJ2-1|-|TRBV20-1|many
SARGLGVSWGEQF
>TRBJ2-5|-|TRBV4-3|many
ASSQNIAGAGGETQY
>TRBJ2-5|-|TRBV9|many
ASSAHNQETQY
>TRBJ2-1|TRBD2|TRBV14|many
ASSQSSGRVNEQF
>TRBJ2-7|TRBD2|TRBV20-1|many
SAESGNSYEQY
>TRBJ2-2|-|TRBV7-9|many
ASSPSGPYTGELF
>TRBJ2-1|-|TRBV30|many
AWSPLTFYEQF
>TRBJ2-5|TRBD1|TRBV7-2|many
ASSPGTEPILSKETQY
>TRBJ1-6|-|TRBV9|many
ASSANRDSYNSPLH
>TRBJ2-1|-|TRBV7-9|many
ASSPRDPPRDYNEQF
>TRBJ1-1|-|TRBV19|few
ASIQNTEAF
>TRBJ1-1|-|TRBV20-1|-
SAKEGGENTEAF
>TRBJ1-1|-|TRBV7-9|many
ASSLEGVGVGTEAF
>TRBJ2-3|-|TRBV6-2/TRBV6-3|few
ASSYTSLLSDTQY
>TRBJ2-7|-|TRBV5-1|many
ASSSGTDDTNGEQY
>TRBJ2-2|-|TRBV14|many
ASSQVTRGSTGELF
>TRBJ2-5|-|TRBV2|few
ASSEYNQETQY
>TRBJ1-5|-|TRBV28|many
ASSLSPRTFLPQH
>TRBJ2-2|-|TRBV15|-
ATSRGAGKTGELF
>TRBJ1-1|-|TRBV15|few
ATSTEQGILNTEAF